This entry describes one T cell receptor beta chain. Its antigen is unknown. V was clipped by 3 bases and J by 2 bases, with 10 bases between them. CDR1 and CDR2 (germline): MNHEY, SMNVEV (reference sequence). The length of the CDR3 is 14 residues. These data originate in a study of shared clonotypes between healthy human individuals. Broader study findings: What naive subsets generally showed was a larger estimated richness than memory subsets showed. Sample collection involved blood only; tissue repertoires are likely different.

Each of the donors was a healthy adult who was HIV-negative and had not had a recent acute infection or vaccination. Only Caucasian adults living in Nashville, Tennessee served as donors. Here immunoSEQ multiplex PCR was the method, and the copy in TCRdb shows in-frame clones only, minus some. This sample has about 320,000 clones, with about nine tenths found just once. Material for sequencing was memory CD8+ T cells sorted from blood. Subset given: CD45RO+ cells pooled with CCR7-negative TemRA cells. The chain uses TRBV27 and TRBJ1-1; no firm D call. The clonotype originates from a man aged 18 to 30 in good health. The chain's CDR3 is CASSFLNFNTEAFF. CDR3 nucleotide sequence: TGTGCCAGCAGTTTCCTGAATTTCAACACTGAAGCTTTCTTT.